This is a list of T cell receptor beta chains from one sample in a study of T-cell memory formation after mild COVID-19. TCRdb re-called the 5' RACE reads through MiXCR, storing one row per CDR3 protein. The profile shows 540,000 or so distinct CDR3 sequences, around 21% of them singletons. Sequences were obtained from PBMCs or a T cell subset sorted from them (not recorded which). These receptors all come from an adult woman who had mild COVID-19 (a few samples of this study predate the infection). Cell type and time point are not known. Each CDR3 is given without its conserved first and last residue. D genes are given only for firm matches.

D: TRBD2
V: TRBV30
length: 14
CDR3: AWSVGTSGYTDTQY

D: TRBD2
V: TRBV7-6
length: 14
CDR3: ASSLASGNDLDTQY

D: TRBD2
V: TRBV11-3
length: 13
CDR3: ASSPLAGDAETQY

D: -
V: TRBV2
length: 15
CDR3: ASSYGTESSGANVLT

D: -
V: TRBV5-1
length: 12
CDR3: ASSTGSFGNTIY

D: TRBD1
V: TRBV5-1
length: 12
CDR3: ASSQGDTTDTQY

D: TRBD1
V: TRBV11-2
length: 14
CDR3: ASSSDRGVVDEKLF

D: TRBD1
V: TRBV18
length: 13
CDR3: ASSPGTGGLYEQY

D: TRBD1
V: TRBV7-9
length: 11
CDR3: ASSFEQGTEAF

D: TRBD1
V: TRBV11-1
length: 13
CDR3: ASSYRQGGNTEAF

D: -
V: TRBV9
length: 12
CDR3: ASSVALDTYGYT

D: TRBD1
V: TRBV3-1
length: 12
CDR3: ASSTGGPGNTIY

D: -
V: TRBV25-1
length: 11
CDR3: ASRDTIVYEQY

D: -
V: TRBV12-3/TRBV12-4
length: 11
CDR3: ASRSSGLNEQF

D: TRBD1
V: TRBV4-1
length: 14
CDR3: ASSHRDRGSDTEAF

D: -
V: TRBV29-1
length: 12
CDR3: SVVFGVGVNEQF